These T cell receptor beta chains were read from a single sample in a study of early T cells in non-severe SARS-CoV-2 infection. One entry per CDR3 protein, called by TCRdb with MiXCR from the 5' RACE reads. The sample holds tens of thousands of distinct CDR3 sequences, roughly 9.2% seen once. Sequenced material: whole blood. Every receptor here comes from an adult who was a healthcare worker with PCR-confirmed SARS-CoV-2 infection or an uninfected control (not recorded which). CDR3s include the opening cysteine and the closing phenylalanine or tryptophan. A D gene is named only where the DNA matches it firmly. Clone sizes are given selectively: once, few, many, or a class where the clone is expanded.

J: TRBJ1-3
V: TRBV11-2
D: -
size: many
CDR3: CASSLGGNTIYF
DNA: TGTGCCAGCAGCTTAGGAGGAAACACCATATATTTT

J: TRBJ2-1
V: TRBV5-4
D: TRBD2
size: -
CDR3: CASRGSGRALGDEQFF
DNA: TGTGCCAGCAGGGGTAGCGGGAGGGCCCTCGGCGATGAGCAGTTCTTC

J: TRBJ1-5
V: TRBV20-1
D: TRBD1
size: many
CDR3: CSALAASGGGGLNQPQHF
DNA: TGCAGTGCCTTAGCTGCCTCAGGGGGTGGAGGCCTCAATCAGCCCCAGCATTTT

J: TRBJ1-1
V: TRBV6-5
D: TRBD1
size: many
CDR3: CASSKGQPPTNTEAFF
DNA: TGTGCCAGCAGTAAGGGACAGCCGCCTACGAACACTGAAGCTTTCTTT

J: TRBJ2-1
V: TRBV7-6
D: TRBD2
size: many
CDR3: CASSPGTTYNEQFF
DNA: TGTGCCAGCAGCCCGGGGACTACCTACAATGAGCAGTTCTTC

J: TRBJ2-1
V: TRBV24-1
D: -
size: many
CDR3: CATSDRTQGNEQFF
DNA: TGTGCCACCAGTGATCGGACACAGGGTAATGAGCAGTTCTTC

J: TRBJ2-1
V: TRBV7-9
D: -
size: many
CDR3: CASSLDFHEQFF
DNA: TGTGCCAGCAGCTTAGATTTCCATGAGCAGTTCTTC

J: TRBJ2-7
V: TRBV27
D: TRBD2
size: many
CDR3: CASSLVSGSSYEQYF
DNA: TGTGCCAGCAGTTTGGTTAGCGGGAGCTCCTACGAGCAGTACTTC

J: TRBJ2-3
V: TRBV4-2
D: -
size: many
CDR3: CASSQGVDATDTQYF
DNA: TGTGCCAGCAGCCAAGGAGTAGACGCAACAGATACGCAGTATTTT

J: TRBJ2-5
V: TRBV5-4
D: TRBD1
size: few
CDR3: CASSSTQGANVKRYF
DNA: TGTGCCAGCAGCTCCACCCAGGGGGCGAACGTTAAGAGGTACTTC

J: TRBJ2-1
V: TRBV29-1
D: -
size: few
CDR3: CSAEEGYNEQFF
DNA: TGCAGCGCGGAGGAAGGTTACAATGAGCAGTTCTTC

J: TRBJ1-4
V: TRBV12-3/TRBV12-4
D: -
size: many
CDR3: CASSFGGEEKLFF
DNA: TGTGCCAGCAGTTTCGGGGGGGAGGAAAAACTGTTTTTT

J: TRBJ2-5
V: TRBV18
D: TRBD2
size: many
CDR3: CASSPVAGGQETQYF
DNA: TGTGCCAGCTCACCGGTAGCGGGAGGGCAAGAGACCCAGTACTTC

J: TRBJ2-3
V: TRBV5-8
D: TRBD2
size: few
CDR3: CASSLIGLAGVTDTQYF
DNA: TGTGCCAGCAGCTTGATAGGACTAGCGGGAGTGACAGATACGCAGTATTTT

J: TRBJ1-2
V: TRBV3-1
D: -
size: many
CDR3: CASSQASTGYYGYTF
DNA: TGTGCCAGCAGCCAAGCCTCGACAGGATACTATGGCTACACCTTC

J: TRBJ2-3
V: TRBV20-1
D: -
size: many
CDR3: CSASPAADTQYF
DNA: TGCAGTGCTAGCCCCGCCGCAGATACGCAGTATTTT

J: TRBJ2-7
V: TRBV7-9
D: -
size: many
CDR3: CASSEEPGVEQYF
DNA: TGTGCCAGCAGCGAAGAACCGGGGGTGGAGCAGTACTTC

J: TRBJ2-1
V: TRBV29-1
D: -
size: -
CDR3: CSVLLTFSNEQFF
DNA: TGCAGCGTTCTACTGACCTTTTCCAATGAGCAGTTCTTC

J: TRBJ2-2
V: TRBV6-1
D: TRBD2
size: many
CDR3: CASSPPSGGTGELFF
DNA: TGTGCCAGCAGTCCCCCCAGCGGGGGCACCGGGGAGCTGTTTTTT

J: TRBJ2-1
V: TRBV6-5
D: -
size: many
CDR3: CATGRDHRGNEQFF
DNA: TGTGCCACCGGGAGAGATCACCGGGGCAATGAGCAGTTCTTC

J: TRBJ1-1
V: TRBV19
D: -
size: many
CDR3: CASSISGNTEAFF
DNA: TGTGCCAGTAGTATTAGTGGGAACACTGAAGCTTTCTTT

J: TRBJ1-3
V: TRBV20-1
D: -
size: -
CDR3: CSARPPGNTIYF
DNA: TGCAGTGCTAGACCCCCCGGAAACACCATATATTTT

J: TRBJ2-1
V: TRBV7-9
D: -
size: many
CDR3: CASSQDSTSIWSYNEQFF
DNA: TGTGCCAGCAGCCAGGACTCGACTAGTATATGGTCCTACAATGAGCAGTTCTTC